This TCR beta chain was identified in a study of T-cell reconstitution after alpha-beta-depleted transplantation in children. Construction of the TCRbeta library involved unique molecular identifiers. One entry per CDR3 protein results from TCRdb running MiXCR on the PCR reads. The table includes just under 550,000 distinct CDR3 sequences, about a sixth detected once. The CDR3 is 16 amino acids. Trimming cost V 1 base and J 3 bases, with 10 bases left between them. The germline V gene encodes CDR1 MGHDK and CDR2 SYGVNS. Sequenced material: PBMCs from the stem cell graft donor, taken from the stem cell graft. The clonotype originates from a human donor who donated a stem cell graft to a child with acute lymphoblastic leukemia. The chain employs TRBV25-1 and TRBJ2-6; D ambiguous. CDR3 in amino acids: CASSELRVDGANVLTF. CDR3 nucleotide sequence: TGTGCCAGCAGTGAATTACGAGTTGATGGGGCCAACGTCCTGACTTTC.